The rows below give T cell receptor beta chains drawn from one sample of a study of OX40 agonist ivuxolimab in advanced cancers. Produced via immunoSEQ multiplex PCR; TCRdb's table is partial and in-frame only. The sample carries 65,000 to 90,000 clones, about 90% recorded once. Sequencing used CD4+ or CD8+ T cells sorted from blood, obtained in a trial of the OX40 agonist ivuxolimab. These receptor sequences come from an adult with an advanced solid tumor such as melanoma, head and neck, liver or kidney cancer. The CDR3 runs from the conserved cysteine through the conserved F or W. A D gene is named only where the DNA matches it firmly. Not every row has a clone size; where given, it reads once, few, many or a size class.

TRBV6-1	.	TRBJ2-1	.	CASSEFGGTYNEQFF	TGTGCCAGCAGTGAATTCGGGGGAACCTACAATGAGCAGTTCTTC
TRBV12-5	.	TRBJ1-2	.	CASGLVEAGPYGYTF	TGTGCTAGTGGTTTGGTAGAGGCGGGGCCCTATGGCTACACCTTC
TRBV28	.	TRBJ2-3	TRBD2	CASRQTSGLAGDTQYF	TGTGCCAGCAGGCAAACTAGCGGCCTAGCTGGAGATACGCAGTATTTT
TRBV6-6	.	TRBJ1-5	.	CASSYSMGGGQPQHF	TGTGCCAGCAGTTACTCGATGGGGGGGGGTCAGCCCCAGCATTTT
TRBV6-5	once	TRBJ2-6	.	CASTSQGFGANVLTF	TGTGCCAGCACCTCCCAAGGATTTGGGGCCAACGTCCTGACTTTC
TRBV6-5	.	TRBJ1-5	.	CASSLLVGNQPQHF	TGTGCCAGCAGCCTTTTGGTGGGAAATCAGCCCCAGCATTTT
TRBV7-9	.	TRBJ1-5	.	CASSQGRQPQHF	TGTGCCAGCAGTCAGGGGAGACAGCCCCAGCATTTT
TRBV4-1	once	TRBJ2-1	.	CASSQARGSYNEQFF	TGCGCCAGCAGCCAAGCCAGGGGATCCTACAATGAGCAGTTCTTC
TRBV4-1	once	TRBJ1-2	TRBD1	CASSPTLSGGLTF	TGCGCCAGCAGCCCAACCCTATCAGGGGGCCTGACCTTC
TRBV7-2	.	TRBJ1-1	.	CASSLDPGYTFSKGAFF	TGTGCCAGCAGCTTAGATCCGGGTTACACTTTTTCAAAAGGGGCTTTCTTT
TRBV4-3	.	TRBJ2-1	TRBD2	CASSRIYSGAGGNEQFF	TGCGCCAGCAGCCGAATTTATAGCGGGGCGGGTGGGAATGAGCAGTTCTTC
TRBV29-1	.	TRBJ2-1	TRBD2	CSVLAGTYNEQFF	TGCAGCGTTCTAGCGGGTACCTACAATGAGCAGTTCTTC
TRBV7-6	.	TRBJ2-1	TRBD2	CASSFRVAGGPGNEQFF	TGTGCCAGCAGCTTCCGGGTAGCGGGGGGGCCGGGCAATGAGCAGTTCTTC
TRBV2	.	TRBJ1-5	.	CASSPLRGQSWQPQHF	TGTGCCAGTTCACCCCTCCGGGGACAAAGTTGGCAGCCCCAGCATTTT
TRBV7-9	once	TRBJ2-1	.	CASSFGLNEQFF	TGTGCCAGCAGCTTCGGCCTCAATGAGCAGTTCTTC
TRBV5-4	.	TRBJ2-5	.	CASSLDFQETQYF	TGTGCCAGCAGCTTGGACTTCCAAGAGACCCAGTACTTC
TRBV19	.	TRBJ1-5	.	CASSIVGHGQPQHF	TGTGCCAGTAGTATAGTGGGGCACGGGCAGCCCCAGCATTTT
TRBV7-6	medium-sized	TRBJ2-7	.	CASSLGPNYEQYF	TGTGCCAGCAGCTTGGGTCCCAACTACGAGCAGTACTTC
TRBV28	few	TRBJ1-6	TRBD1	CASIRRDRTINNSPLHF	TGTGCCAGCATTCGCCGGGACAGGACGATCAATAATTCACCCCTCCACTTT
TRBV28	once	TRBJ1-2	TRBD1	CASSLRTGYGYTF	TGTGCCAGCAGTTTACGGACAGGGTATGGCTACACCTTC
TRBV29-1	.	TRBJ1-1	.	CSVEGITEAFF	TGCAGCGTTGAAGGGATCACTGAAGCTTTCTTT
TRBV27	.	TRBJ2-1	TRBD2	CASSPPGLAGANEQFF	TGTGCCAGCAGTCCCCCGGGACTAGCGGGGGCTAATGAGCAGTTCTTC
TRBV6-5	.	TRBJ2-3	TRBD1	CASSTIQGWDTQYF	TGTGCCAGCAGTACTATACAGGGGTGGGATACGCAGTATTTT
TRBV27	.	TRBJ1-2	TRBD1	CASRQGASNYGYTF	TGTGCCAGCAGACAGGGGGCATCGAACTATGGCTACACCTTC
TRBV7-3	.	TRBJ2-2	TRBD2	CASSLGLAGGPGTGELFF	TGTGCCAGCAGCCTTGGACTAGCGGGAGGGCCGGGCACCGGGGAGCTGTTTTTT
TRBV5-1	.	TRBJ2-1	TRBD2	CASSFRAGGDHEQFF	TGCGCCAGCAGCTTTCGAGCGGGGGGAGACCATGAGCAGTTCTTC
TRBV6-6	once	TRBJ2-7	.	CASSYGGVSYEQYF	TGTGCCAGCAGTTACGGCGGGGTCTCCTACGAGCAGTACTTC
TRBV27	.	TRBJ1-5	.	CASGPRQPQHF	TGTGCCAGCGGGCCGAGACAGCCCCAGCATTTT
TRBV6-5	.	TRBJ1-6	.	CASSVGGGPDSPLHF	TGTGCCAGCAGTGTGGGTGGGGGGCCTGATTCACCCCTCCACTTT
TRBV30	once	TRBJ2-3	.	CAWSVLGVADTQYF	TGTGCCTGGAGTGTACTGGGAGTGGCAGATACGCAGTATTTT
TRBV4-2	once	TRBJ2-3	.	CASSHPQRLLTDTQYF	TGTGCCAGCAGCCATCCTCAGCGGCTCCTCACAGATACGCAGTATTTT